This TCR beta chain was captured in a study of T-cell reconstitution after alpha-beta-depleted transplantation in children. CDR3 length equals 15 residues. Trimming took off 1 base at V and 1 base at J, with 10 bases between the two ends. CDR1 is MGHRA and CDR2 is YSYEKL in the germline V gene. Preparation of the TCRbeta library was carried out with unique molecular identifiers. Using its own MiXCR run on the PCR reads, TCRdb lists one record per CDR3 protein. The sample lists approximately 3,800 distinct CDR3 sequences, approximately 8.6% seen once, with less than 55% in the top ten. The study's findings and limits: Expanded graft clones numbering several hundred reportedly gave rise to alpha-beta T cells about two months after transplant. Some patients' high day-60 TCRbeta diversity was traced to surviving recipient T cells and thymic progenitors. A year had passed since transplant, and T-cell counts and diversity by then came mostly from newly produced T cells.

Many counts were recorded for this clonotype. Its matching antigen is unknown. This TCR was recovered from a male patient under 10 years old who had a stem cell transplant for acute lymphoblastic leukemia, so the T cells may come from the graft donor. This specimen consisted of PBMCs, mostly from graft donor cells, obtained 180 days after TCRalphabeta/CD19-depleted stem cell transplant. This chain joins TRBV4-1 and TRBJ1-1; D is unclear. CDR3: CASSQAVGRNTEAFF. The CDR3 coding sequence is TGCGCCAGCAGCCAAGCGGTGGGTAGGAACACTGAAGCTTTCTTT.